Described below is a single T cell receptor (beta chain) sequence and its context. This entry is derived from a study of blood T cell repertoires in COVID-19. TCRdb keeps only in-frame clones here, not all; method: immunoSEQ multiplex PCR. The sample includes under 200,000 clones, 80% to 90% of them seen just once. The sequencing input was peripheral blood. This sequence originates from a woman aged 55-69 years with COVID-19, enrolled during active disease.

Here the CDR3 DNA reads TGTGCCAGCAGCCCGAGCTCTGGGGCCAACGTCCTGACTTTC. Its protein product is CASSPSSGANVLTF. This chain joins TRBV5-6 and TRBJ2-6; D is unclear. The V and J ends lost 4 bases and 0 bases respectively, with 5 bases between them. Germline-derived CDR1 and CDR2 are SGHDT and YYEEEE. This CDR3 is 14 amino acids long.